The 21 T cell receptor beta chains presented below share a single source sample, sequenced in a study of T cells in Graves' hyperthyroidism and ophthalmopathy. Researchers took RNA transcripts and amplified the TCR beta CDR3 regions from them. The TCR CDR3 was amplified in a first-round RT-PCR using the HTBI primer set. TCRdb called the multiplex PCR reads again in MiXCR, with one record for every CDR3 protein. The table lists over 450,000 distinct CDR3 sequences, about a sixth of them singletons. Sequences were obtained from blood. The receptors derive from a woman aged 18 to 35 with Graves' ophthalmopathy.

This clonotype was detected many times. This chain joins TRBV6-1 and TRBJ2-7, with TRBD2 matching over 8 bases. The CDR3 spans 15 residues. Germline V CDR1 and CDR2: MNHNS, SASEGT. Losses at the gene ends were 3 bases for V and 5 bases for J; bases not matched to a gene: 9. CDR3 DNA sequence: TGTGCCAGCAGTGATAGCGGGATTTGGCCGCACGAGCAGTACTTC. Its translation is CASSDSGIWPHEQYF.

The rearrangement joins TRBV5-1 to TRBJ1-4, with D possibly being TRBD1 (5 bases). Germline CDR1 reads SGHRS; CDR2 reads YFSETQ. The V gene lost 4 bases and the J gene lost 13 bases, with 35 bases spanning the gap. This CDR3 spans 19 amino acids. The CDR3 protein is CASSRRGGDIATNEGRLFF. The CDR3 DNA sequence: TGCGCCAGCAGCCGAAGGGGAGGGGATATTGCAACTAATGAAGGGCGACTGTTTTTT.

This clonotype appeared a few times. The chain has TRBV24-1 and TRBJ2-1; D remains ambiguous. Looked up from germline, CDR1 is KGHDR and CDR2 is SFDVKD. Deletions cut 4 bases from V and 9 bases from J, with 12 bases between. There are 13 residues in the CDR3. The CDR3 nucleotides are TGTGCCACCAGTGACCAGTCGCCAGCTGAGCAGTTCTTC. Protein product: CATSDQSPAEQFF.

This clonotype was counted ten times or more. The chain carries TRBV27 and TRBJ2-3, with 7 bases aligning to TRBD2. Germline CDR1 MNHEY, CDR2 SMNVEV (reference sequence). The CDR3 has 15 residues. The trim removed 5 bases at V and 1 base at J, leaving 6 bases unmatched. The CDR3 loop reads CASSLKRGGTDTQYF. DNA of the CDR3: TGTGCCAGCAGTCTGAAACGGGGGGGCACAGATACGCAGTATTTT.

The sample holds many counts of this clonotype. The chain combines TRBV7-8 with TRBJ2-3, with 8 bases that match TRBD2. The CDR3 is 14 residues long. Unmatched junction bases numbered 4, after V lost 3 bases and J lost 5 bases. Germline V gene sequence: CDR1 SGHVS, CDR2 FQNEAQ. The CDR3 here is CASSLTSEIDTQYF. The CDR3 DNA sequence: TGTGCCAGCAGCTTGACTAGCGAGATAGATACGCAGTATTTT.

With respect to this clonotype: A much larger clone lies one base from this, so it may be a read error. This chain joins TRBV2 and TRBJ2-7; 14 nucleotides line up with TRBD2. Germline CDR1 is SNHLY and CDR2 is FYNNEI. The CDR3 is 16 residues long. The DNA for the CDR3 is TGTGCCAGCAGTGAAGGACTAGCGGGAGGGGAGTACGAGCGGTACTTC. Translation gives CASSEGLAGGEYERYF.

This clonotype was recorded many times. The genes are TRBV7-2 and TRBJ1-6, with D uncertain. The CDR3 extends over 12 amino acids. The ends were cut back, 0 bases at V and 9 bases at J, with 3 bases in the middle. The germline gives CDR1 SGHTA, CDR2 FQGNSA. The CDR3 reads CASSLAGSPLHF. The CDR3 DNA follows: TGTGCCAGCAGCTTAGCCGGTTCACCCCTCCACTTT. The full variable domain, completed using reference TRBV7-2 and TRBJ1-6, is GAGVSQSPSNKVTEKGKDVELRCDPISGHTALYWYRQSLGQGLEFLIYFQGNSAPDKSGLPSDRFSAERTGGSVSTLTIQRTQQEDSAVYLCASSLAGSPLHFGNGTRLTVT.

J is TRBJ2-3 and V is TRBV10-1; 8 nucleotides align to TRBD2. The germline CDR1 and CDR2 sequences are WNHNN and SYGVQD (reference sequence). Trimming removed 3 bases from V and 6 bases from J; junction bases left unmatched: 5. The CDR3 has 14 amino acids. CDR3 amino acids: CASSDERGKDTQYF. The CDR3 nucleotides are TGCGCCAGCAGTGATGAGCGGGGGAAGGATACGCAGTATTTT.

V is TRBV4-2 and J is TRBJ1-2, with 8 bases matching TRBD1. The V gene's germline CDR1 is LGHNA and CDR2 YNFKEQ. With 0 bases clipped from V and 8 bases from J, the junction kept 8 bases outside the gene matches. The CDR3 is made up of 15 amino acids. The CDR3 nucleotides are TGTGCCAGCAGCCAAGAGGACAGGGAAGGGGGCGGCTACACCTTC. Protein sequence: CASSQEDREGGGYTF.

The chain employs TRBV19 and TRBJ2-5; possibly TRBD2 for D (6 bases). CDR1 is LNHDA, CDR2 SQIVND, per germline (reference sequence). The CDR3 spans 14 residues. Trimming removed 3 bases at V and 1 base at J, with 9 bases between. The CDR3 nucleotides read TGTGCCAGTAGTATCCACGGGAGCCAAGAGACCCAGTACTTC. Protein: CASSIHGSQETQYF.

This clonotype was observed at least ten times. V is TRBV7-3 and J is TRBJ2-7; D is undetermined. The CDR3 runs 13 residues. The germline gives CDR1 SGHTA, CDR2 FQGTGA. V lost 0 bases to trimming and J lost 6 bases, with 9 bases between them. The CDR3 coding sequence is TGTGCCAGCAGCTTAACCCCCTCACTCGAGCAGTACTTC. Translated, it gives CASSLTPSLEQYF.

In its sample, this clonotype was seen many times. The CDR3 is CASSSEEQGATEAFF. In nucleotides, the CDR3 is TGTGCCAGCAGCTCAGAAGAACAGGGGGCTACTGAAGCTTTCTTT. The V call is TRBV7-9, the J call TRBJ1-1, with 9 bases identical to TRBD1. Germline CDR1 is SEHNR and CDR2 is FQNEAQ (reference sequence). Germline trimming cut 4 bases from V and 5 bases from J; bases unmatched to any gene: 8. The CDR3 is made up of 15 amino acids.

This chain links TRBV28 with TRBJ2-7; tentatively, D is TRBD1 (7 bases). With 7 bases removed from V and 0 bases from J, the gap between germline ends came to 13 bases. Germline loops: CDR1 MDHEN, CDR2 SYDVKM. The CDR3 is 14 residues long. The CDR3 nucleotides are TGTGCCAGCATGCCGGGGGACAGCTCCTACGAGCAGTACTTC. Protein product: CASMPGDSSYEQYF.

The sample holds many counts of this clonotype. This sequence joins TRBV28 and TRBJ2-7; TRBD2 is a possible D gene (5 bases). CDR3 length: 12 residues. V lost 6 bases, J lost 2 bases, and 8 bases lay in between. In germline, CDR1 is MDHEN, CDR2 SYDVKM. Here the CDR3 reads CASRRDTYEQYF. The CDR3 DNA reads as TGTGCCAGCAGACGGGATACCTACGAGCAGTACTTC.

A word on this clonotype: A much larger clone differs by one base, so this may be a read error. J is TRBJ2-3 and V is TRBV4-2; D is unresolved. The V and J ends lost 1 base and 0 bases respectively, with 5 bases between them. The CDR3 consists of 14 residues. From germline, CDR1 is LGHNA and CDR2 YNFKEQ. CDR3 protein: CASSQGASTDTQYF. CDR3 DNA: TGTGCCAGCAGCCAAGGGGCTAGCACAGATACGCAGTATTTT.

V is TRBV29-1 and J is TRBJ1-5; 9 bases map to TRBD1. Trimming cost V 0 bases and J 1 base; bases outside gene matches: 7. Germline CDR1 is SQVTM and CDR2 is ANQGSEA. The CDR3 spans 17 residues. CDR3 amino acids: CSVEDGTGTGSNQPQHF. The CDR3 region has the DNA TGCAGCGTTGAAGATGGAACCGGGACAGGGAGCAATCAGCCCCAGCATTTT. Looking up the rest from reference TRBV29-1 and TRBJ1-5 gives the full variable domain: SAVISQKPSRDICQRGTSLTIQCQVDSQVTMMFWYRQQPGQSLTLIATANQGSEATYESGFVIDKFPISRPNLTFSTLTVSNMSPEDSSIYLCSVEDGTGTGSNQPQHFGDGTRLSIL.

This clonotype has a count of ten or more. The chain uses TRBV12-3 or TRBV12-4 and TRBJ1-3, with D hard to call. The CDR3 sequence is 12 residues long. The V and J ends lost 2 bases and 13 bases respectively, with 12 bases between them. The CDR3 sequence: CASSLIASEIYF. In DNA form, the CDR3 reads TGTGCCAGCAGTTTAATTGCGTCCGAAATATATTTT.

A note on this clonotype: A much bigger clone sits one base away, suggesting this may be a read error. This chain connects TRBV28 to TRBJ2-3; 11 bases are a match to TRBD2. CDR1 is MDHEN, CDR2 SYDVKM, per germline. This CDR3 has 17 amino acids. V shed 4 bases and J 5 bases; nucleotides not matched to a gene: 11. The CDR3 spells CASSWGTSGNTRDTQYF. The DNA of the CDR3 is TGTGCCAGCAGTTGGGGGACTAGCGGAAACACACGAGATACGCAGTATTTT.

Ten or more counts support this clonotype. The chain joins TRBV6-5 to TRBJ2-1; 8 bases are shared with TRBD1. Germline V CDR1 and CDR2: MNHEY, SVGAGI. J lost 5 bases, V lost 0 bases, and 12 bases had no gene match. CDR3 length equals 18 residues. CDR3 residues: CASSYSLQGETDHNEQFF. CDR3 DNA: TGTGCCAGCAGTTACTCGTTACAGGGGGAGACGGATCACAATGAGCAGTTCTTC.

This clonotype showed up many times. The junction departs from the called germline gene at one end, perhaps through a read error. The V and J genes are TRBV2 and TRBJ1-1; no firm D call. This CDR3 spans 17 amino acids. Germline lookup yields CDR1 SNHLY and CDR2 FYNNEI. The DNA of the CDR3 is TGTGCCAGTAGTGAAGCGCGGTTGGCAGCCATGAACACTGAAGCTTTCTTT. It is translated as CASSEARLAAMNTEAFF.

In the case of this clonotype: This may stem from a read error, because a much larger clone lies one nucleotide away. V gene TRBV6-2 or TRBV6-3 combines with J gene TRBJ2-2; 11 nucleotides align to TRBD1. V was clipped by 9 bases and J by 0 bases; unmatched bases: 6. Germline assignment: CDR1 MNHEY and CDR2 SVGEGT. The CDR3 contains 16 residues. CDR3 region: CASRPGQGANTGELFF. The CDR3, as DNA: TGTGCCAGTAGGCCGGGACAGGGGGCGAACACCGGGGAGCTGTTTTTT.